This entry describes one T cell receptor beta chain. TCRdb keeps only in-frame clones here, not all; method: immunoSEQ multiplex PCR. The sample lists roughly 51,000 clones; 90% to 97% were seen once. The CDR3 loop spans 13 amino acids. CDR1 and CDR2 from the germline V gene are SGHTA and FQGTGA. Trimming stripped 3 bases from V and 6 bases from J, with 9 bases between. The sample originates from a study of T cells after somatic rescue of genetic block. Specimen: peripheral blood mononuclear cells (PBMCs). V is TRBV7-3 and J is TRBJ2-1, with D perhaps TRBD1 (5 bases). This TCR was sampled from a child in the first two years of life. CDR3 DNA: TGTGCCAGCAGCTTGGGGCGCCGCAATGAGCAGTTCTTC. Protein: CASSLGRRNEQFF.